Below, one T cell receptor (beta chain) is given with its context. Germline V gene data show CDR1 as SNHLY and CDR2 as FYNNEI. Trimming took 7 bases from V and 7 from J, leaving 19 bases between them. The CDR3 has 15 residues. The assay was immunoSEQ multiplex PCR, and TCRdb's table has in-frame clones only and misses some. The repertoire includes 150,000 or so clones, 80% to 95% of them detected once, and approximately 4% sits in the top ten. The data belong to a study of control samples from healthy donors and cancer patients. The TCR was taken from a woman aged 55-70 years in good health. The rearrangement links TRBV2 to TRBJ1-4; TRBD1 might be the D (5 bases). Sequencing was carried out using blood. DNA of the CDR3: TGTGCCAGCACCCGAGGGGAAAATCGGGCTGAAAAACTGTTTTTT. This encodes CASTRGENRAEKLFF.